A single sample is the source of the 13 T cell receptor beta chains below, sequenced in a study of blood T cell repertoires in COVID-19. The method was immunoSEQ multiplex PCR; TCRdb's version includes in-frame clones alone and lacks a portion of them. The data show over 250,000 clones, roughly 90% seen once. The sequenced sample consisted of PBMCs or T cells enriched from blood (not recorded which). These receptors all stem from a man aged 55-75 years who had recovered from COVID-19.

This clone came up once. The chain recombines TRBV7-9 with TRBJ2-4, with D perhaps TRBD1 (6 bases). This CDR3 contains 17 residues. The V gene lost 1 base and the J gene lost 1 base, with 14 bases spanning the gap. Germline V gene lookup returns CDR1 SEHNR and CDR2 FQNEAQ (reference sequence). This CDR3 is CASSLVEARGAKNIQYF. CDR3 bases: TGTGCCAGCAGCTTAGTCGAGGCCAGGGGTGCCAAAAACATTCAGTACTTC.

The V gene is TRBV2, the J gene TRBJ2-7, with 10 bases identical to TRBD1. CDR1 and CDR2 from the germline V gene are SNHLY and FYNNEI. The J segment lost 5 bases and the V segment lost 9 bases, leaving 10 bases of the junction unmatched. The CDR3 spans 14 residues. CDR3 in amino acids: CASKTAGTGDEQYF. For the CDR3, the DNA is TGTGCCAGTAAAACGGCCGGGACAGGGGACGAGCAGTACTTC.

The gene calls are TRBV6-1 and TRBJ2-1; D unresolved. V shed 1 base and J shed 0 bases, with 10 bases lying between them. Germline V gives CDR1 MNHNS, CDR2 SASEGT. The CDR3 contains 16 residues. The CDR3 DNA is TGTGCCAGCAGTGAAGTTGAGTTTAGCTCCTACAATGAGCAGTTCTTC. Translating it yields CASSEVEFSSYNEQFF.

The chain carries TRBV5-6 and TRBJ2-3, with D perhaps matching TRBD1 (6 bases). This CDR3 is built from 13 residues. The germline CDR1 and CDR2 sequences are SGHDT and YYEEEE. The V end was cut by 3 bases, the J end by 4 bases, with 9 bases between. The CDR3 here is CASSSQGPDTQYF. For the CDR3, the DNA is TGTGCCAGCAGCTCACAGGGTCCAGATACGCAGTATTTT.

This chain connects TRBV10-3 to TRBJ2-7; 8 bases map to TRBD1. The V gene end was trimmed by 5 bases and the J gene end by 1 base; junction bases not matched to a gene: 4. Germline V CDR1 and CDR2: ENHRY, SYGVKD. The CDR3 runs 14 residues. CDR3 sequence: CAISLGTGSYEQYF. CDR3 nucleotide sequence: TGTGCCATCAGTCTCGGGACAGGTTCCTACGAGCAGTACTTC.

For the CDR3, the DNA is TGTGCCAGTAGTATATCGAACAGCTTCTATGGCTACACCTTC. Its protein product is CASSISNSFYGYTF. The chain uses TRBV19 and TRBJ1-2; unclear D gene. Per germline, CDR1 LNHDA and CDR2 SQIVND (reference sequence). The CDR3 spans 14 residues. The V end was cut by 2 bases, the J end by 4 bases, with 11 bases between.

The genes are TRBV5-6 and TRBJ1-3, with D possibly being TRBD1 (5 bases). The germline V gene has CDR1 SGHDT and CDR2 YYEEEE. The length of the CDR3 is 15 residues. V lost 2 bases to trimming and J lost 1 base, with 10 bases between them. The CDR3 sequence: CASSFREASGNTIYF. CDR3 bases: TGTGCCAGCAGCTTCAGGGAGGCTTCTGGAAACACCATATATTTT.

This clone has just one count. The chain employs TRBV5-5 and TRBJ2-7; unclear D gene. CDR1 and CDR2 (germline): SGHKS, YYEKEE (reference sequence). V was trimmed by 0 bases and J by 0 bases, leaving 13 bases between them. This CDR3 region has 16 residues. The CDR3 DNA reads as TGTGCCAGCAGCTTGGACATGGCGACAAGCTCCTACGAGCAGTACTTC. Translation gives CASSLDMATSSYEQYF.

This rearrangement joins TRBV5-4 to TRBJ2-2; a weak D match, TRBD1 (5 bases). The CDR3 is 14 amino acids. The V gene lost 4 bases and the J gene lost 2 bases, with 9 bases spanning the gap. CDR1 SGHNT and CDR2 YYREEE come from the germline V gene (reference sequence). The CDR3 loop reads CASSPDSNTGELFF. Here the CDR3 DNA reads TGTGCCAGCAGCCCCGACAGTAACACCGGGGAGCTGTTTTTT.

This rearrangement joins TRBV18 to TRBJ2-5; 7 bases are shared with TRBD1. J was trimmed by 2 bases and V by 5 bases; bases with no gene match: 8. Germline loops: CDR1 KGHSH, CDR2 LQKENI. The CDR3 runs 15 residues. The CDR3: CASSGIRDRQETQYF. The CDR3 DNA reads TGTGCCAGCTCAGGGATCCGGGACAGACAAGAGACCCAGTACTTC.

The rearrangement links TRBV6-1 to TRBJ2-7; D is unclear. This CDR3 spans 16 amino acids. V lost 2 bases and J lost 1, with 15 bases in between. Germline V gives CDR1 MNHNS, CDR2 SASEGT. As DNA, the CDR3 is TGTGCCAGCAGTGAACCGGTTCCCGTCGCGTCCTACGAGCAGTACTTC. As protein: CASSEPVPVASYEQYF.

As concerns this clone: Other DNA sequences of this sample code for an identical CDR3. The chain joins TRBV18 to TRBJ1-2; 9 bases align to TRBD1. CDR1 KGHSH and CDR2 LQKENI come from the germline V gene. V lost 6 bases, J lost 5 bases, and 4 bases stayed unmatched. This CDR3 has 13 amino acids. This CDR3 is CASSPGTGYGYTF. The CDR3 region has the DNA TGTGCCAGCTCCCCCGGGACAGGGTATGGCTACACCTTC.

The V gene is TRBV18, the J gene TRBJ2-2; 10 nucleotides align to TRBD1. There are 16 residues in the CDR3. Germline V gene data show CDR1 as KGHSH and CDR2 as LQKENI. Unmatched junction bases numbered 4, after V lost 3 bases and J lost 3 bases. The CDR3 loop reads CASSPLGTGDTGELFF. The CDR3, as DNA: TGTGCCAGCTCACCCCTCGGGACAGGGGACACCGGGGAGCTGTTTTTT.